This TCR beta chain comes out of a study of spatial heterogeneity in lung cancer. The overall study: Samples came from roughly 75 TRACERx patients with untreated early-stage lung cancer. Sequencing of follow-up PBMC samples took place when they were available, at a median of about two years after resection. Every unique TCR and UMI combination, on average, appeared more than ten times in raw reads.

Stated time point: blood at routine non-recurrence follow-up after resection. Material for sequencing was whole RNA from tumor, nontumor lung or frozen PBMC, left unsorted. The V end was cut by 1 base, the J end by 5 bases, with 11 bases between. CDR1 SGHVS and CDR2 FQNEAQ come from the germline V gene. This CDR3 spans 14 amino acids. Unique molecular identifiers, one per molecule, were present on every TCR cDNA molecule. TCRdb passed the 5' RACE reads through MiXCR, listing each CDR3 protein once. In the table there are about 120,000 distinct CDR3 sequences, 12% of which are singletons. This clonotype was recorded at least ten times.

Here the sequenced sample was PBMCs, taken at follow-up. This sequence was found in a male donor with early-stage non-small cell lung cancer. The chain uses TRBV7-8 and TRBJ1-1, with no clear D. In DNA form, the CDR3 reads TGTGCCAGCAGCTTAGTACTGATGGGGACTGAAGCTTTCTTT. This encodes CASSLVLMGTEAFF.